This T cell receptor (beta chain) comes out of a study of identical twins. V dropped 0 bases and J dropped 4 bases, with 11 bases sitting between them. The CDR3 consists of 15 residues. Germline V CDR1 and CDR2: SGHDT, YYEEEE. MiXCR was run by TCRdb on the 5' RACE reads, yielding one entry per CDR3 protein. The top ten clones hold roughly 3% of a sample with roughly 570,000 distinct CDR3 sequences, 9.6% of them seen once. This clonotype occurred many times. The same sample was also studied in work on yellow fever vaccine responses in identical twins.

The material sequenced was PBMCs. This TCR derives from a young woman in good health. The chain links TRBV5-6 to TRBJ2-1; D might be TRBD1 or TRBD2, each matching 5 bases. CDR3 nucleotide sequence: TGTGCCAGCAGCTTGGGGGGGTCACATTACAATGAGCAGTTCTTC. Translated: CASSLGGSHYNEQFF.